This record concerns one T cell receptor beta chain sequence. The entry originates in a study of shared clonotypes between healthy human individuals. Profiled with immunoSEQ multiplex PCR; TCRdb holds only in-frame clones, not every one. The data hold 2 million to 2.5 million clones, with 93% observed a single time. The CDR3 runs 18 residues. Trimming cost V 5 bases and J 6 bases, with 25 bases left between them. Germline CDR1 MDHEN, CDR2 SYDVKM. The sequence came from a man aged 18 to 35 in good health. Some clones in this sample may be carry-over from other donors' samples. The chain is built from TRBV28 and TRBJ2-2; D is possibly TRBD2 (7 bases). The sample was naive CD4+ T cells from PBMCs. Noted subset: CD45RA+ positively selected. The CDR3 DNA sequence: TGTGCCAGCAGTCGGGGGGCCCTGCAGGGAAGGTTGGCCGGGGAGCTGTTTTTT. Encoded protein: CASSRGALQGRLAGELFF.